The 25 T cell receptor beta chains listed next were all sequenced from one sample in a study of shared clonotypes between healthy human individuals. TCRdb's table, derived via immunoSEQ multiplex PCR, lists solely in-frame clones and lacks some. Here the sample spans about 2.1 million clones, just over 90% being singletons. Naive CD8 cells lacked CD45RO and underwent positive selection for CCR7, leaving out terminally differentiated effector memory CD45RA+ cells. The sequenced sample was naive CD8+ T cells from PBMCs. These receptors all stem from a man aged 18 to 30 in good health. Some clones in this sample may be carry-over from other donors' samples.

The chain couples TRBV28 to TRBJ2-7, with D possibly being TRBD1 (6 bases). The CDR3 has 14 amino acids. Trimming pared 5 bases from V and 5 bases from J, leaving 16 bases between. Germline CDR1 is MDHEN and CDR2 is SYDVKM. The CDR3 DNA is TGTGCCAGCAGTCGACAGGCCCCCATGGACGAGCAGTACTTC. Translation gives CASSRQAPMDEQYF.

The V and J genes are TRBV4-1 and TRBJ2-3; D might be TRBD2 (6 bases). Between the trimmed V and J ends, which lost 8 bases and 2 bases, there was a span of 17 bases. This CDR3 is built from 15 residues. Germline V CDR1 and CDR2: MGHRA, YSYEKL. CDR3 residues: CASCQREVTTDTQYF. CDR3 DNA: TGCGCCAGCTGTCAGAGGGAGGTGACCACAGATACGCAGTATTTT.

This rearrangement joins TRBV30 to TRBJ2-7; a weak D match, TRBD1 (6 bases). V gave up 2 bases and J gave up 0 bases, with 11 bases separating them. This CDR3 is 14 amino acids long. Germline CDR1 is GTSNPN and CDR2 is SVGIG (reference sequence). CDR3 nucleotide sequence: TGTGCCTGGAGTCAAAGGGGGTTCTCCTACGAGCAGTACTTC. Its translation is CAWSQRGFSYEQYF.

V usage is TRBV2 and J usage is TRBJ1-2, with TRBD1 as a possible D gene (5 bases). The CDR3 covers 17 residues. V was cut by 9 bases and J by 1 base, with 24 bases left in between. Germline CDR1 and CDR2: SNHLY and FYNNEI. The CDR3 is CARATGTGPSGNYGYTF. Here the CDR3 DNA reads TGTGCCAGAGCAACCGGGACCGGGCCTTCGGGTAACTATGGCTACACCTTC.

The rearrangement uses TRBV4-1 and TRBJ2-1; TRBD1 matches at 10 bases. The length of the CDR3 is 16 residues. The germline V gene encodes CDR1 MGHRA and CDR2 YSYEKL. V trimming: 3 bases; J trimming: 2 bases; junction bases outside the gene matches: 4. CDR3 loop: CASSQSGTGAYNEQFF. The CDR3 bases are TGCGCCAGCAGCCAGTCCGGGACAGGGGCCTACAATGAGCAGTTCTTC.

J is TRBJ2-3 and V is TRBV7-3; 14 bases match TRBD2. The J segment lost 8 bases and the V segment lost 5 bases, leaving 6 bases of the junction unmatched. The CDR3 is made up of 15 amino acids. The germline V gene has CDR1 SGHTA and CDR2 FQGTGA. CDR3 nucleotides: TGTGCCAGCAGCCGACTAGCGGGAGGGAAACTTACGCAGTATTTT. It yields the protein CASSRLAGGKLTQYF.

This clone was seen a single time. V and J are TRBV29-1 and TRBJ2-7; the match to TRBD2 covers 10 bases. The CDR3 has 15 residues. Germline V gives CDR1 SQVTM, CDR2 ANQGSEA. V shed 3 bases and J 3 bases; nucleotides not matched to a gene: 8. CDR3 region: CSVELAGGLFYEQYF. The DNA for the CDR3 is TGCAGCGTTGAGTTAGCGGGAGGACTCTTCTACGAGCAGTACTTC.

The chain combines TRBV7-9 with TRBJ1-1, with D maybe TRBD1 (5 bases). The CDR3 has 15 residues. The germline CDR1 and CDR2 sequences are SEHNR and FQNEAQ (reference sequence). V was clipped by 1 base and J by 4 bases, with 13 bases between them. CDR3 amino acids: CASSLGVVGGTEAFF. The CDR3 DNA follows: TGTGCCAGCAGCTTAGGGGTGGTGGGGGGCACTGAAGCTTTCTTT.

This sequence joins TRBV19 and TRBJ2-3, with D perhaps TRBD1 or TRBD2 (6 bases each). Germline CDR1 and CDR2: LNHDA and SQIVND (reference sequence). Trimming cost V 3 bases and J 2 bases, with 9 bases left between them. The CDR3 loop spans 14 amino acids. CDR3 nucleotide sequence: TGTGCCAGTAGTATGGGGGGCCCCACAGATACGCAGTATTTT. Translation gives CASSMGGPTDTQYF.

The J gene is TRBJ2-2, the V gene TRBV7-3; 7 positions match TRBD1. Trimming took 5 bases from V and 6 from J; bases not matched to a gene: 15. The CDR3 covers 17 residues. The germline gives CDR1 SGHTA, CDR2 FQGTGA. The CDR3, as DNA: TGTGCCAGCAGCGAGAACCTAAGACAGGGAAGGGCCGGGGAGCTGTTTTTT. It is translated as CASSENLRQGRAGELFF.

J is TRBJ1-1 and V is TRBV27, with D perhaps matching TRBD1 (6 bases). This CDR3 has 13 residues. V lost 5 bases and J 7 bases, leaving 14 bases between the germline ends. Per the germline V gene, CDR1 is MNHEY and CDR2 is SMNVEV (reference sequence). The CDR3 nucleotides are TGTGCCAGCAGTATCACAGGGTGGGGTGAAGCTTTCTTT. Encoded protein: CASSITGWGEAFF.

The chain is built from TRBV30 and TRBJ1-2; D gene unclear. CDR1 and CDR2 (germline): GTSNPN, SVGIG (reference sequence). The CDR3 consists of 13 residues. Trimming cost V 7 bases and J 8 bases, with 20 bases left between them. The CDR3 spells CAFFLPRWRGYTF. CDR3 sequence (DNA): TGTGCCTTTTTCCTACCACGGTGGCGGGGCTACACCTTC.

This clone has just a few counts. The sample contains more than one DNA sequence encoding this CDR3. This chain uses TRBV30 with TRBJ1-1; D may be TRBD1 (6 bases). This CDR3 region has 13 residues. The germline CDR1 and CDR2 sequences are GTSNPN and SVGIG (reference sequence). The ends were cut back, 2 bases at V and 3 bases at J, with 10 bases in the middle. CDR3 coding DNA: TGTGCCTGGAGTACCAGGGGAGACACTGAAGCTTTCTTT. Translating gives CAWSTRGDTEAFF.

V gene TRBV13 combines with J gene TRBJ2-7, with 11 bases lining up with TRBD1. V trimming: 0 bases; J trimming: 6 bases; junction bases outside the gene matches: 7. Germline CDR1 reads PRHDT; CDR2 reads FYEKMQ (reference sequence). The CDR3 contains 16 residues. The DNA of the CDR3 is TGTGCCAGCAGCTTAGGCCGGGGACAGGGGGGATTCGAGCAGTACTTC. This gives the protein CASSLGRGQGGFEQYF.

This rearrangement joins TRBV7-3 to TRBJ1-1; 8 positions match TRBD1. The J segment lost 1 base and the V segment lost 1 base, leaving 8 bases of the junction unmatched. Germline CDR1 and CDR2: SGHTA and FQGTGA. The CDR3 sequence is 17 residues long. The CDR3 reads CASSLSGGTGSNTEAFF. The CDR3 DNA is TGTGCCAGCAGCTTAAGTGGGGGGACAGGATCGAACACTGAAGCTTTCTTT.

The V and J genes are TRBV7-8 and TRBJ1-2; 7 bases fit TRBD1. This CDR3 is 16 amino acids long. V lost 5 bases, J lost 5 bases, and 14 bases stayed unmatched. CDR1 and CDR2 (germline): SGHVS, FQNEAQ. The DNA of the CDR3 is TGTGCCAGCAGCACCATACAGCTAAGGGGGCCGTATGGCTACACCTTC. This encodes CASSTIQLRGPYGYTF.

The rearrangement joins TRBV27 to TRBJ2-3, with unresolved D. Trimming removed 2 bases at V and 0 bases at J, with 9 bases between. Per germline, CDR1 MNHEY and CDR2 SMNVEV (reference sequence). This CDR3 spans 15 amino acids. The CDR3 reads CASSLGQPSTDTQYF. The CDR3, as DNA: TGTGCCAGCAGTTTAGGCCAGCCTAGCACAGATACGCAGTATTTT.

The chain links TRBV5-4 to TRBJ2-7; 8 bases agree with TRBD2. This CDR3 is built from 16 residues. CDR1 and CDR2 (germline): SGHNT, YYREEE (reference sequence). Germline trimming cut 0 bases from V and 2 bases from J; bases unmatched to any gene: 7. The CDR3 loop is CASSLDRTSSTYEQYF. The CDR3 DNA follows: TGTGCCAGCAGCTTGGACCGGACTAGCAGCACCTACGAGCAGTACTTC.

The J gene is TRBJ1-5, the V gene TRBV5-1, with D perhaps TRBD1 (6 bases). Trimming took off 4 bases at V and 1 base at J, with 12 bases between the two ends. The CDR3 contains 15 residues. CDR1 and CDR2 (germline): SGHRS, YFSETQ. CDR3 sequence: CASSRIGQSNQPQHF. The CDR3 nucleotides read TGCGCCAGCAGCCGCATTGGACAGAGCAATCAGCCCCAGCATTTT. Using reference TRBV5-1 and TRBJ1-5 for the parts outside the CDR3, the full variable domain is KAGVTQTPRYLIKTRGQQVTLSCSPISGHRSVSWYQQTPGQGLQFLFEYFSETQRNKGNFPGRFSGRQFSNSRSEMNVSTLELGDSALYLCASSRIGQSNQPQHFGDGTRLSIL.

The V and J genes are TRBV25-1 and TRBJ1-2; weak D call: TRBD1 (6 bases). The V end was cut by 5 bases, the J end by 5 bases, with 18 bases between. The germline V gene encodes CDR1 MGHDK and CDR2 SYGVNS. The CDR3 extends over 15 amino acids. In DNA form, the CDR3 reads TGTGCCAGCAGTCATAGGACAGCCCGAAAATATGGCTACACCTTC. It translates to CASSHRTARKYGYTF.

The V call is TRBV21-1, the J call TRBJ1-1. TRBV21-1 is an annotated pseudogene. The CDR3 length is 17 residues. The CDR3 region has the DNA TGTGCCAGCAGCAAAGATGGTTGGGCAGCGACCTACCATGAAGCTTTCTTT. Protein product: CASSKDGWAATYHEAFF.

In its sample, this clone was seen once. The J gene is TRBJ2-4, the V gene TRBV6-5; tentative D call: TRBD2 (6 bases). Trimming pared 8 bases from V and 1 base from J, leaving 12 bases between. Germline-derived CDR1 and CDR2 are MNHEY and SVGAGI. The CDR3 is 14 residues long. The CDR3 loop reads CASGARDAKNIQYF. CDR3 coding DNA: TGTGCCAGCGGGGCGCGGGATGCCAAAAACATTCAGTACTTC.

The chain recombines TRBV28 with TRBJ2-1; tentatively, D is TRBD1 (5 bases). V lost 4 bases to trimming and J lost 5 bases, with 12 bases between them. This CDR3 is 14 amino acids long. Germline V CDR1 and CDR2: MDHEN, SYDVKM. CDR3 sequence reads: CASSSNIQDNEQFF. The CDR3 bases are TGTGCCAGCAGTTCCAATATACAGGACAATGAGCAGTTCTTC.

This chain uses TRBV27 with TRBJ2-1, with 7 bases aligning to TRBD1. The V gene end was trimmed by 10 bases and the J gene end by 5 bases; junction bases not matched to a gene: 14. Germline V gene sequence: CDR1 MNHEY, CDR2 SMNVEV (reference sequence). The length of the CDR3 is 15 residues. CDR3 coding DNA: TGTGCCATTTCCGGAGCAGGGGGATCTAACAATGAGCAGTTCTTC. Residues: CAISGAGGSNNEQFF.

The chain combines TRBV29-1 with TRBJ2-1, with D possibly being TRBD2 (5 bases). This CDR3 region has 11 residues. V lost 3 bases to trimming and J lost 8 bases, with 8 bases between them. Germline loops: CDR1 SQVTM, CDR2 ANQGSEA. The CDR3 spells CSVDPRDEQFF. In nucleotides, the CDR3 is TGCAGCGTTGACCCGCGGGATGAGCAGTTCTTC.